The source of this T cell receptor beta chain is a study of cytomegalovirus exposure and HLA in healthy donors listed by TCRdb under 2017. Background for the entire study: The 666 repertoires of the first cohort and the roughly 120 validation repertoires were produced on the same platform, according to a later analysis. High-throughput TCR immunosequencing, statistical association of individual TCRs with disease status, and machine learning were combined to predict cytomegalovirus infection status. A separate validation cohort of roughly 130 different subjects was used in addition to the 666-subject first cohort. The aim of the study was to test whether cataloging public T cell receptors could identify signatures of past pathogen exposure. General study outcomes and caveats: A few of the identified cytomegalovirus-associated TCR beta chains were confirmed in vitro to be specific for cytomegalovirus antigens. Most TCR sequences were seen in very few donors, while some public TCRs were found in many individuals. The authors suggested that the approach could potentially be extended to other disease states and immunological phenotypes. The study listed over 150 TCR beta chains as associated with cytomegalovirus. A later analysis had no HLA typing for the validation cohort, so co-occurrence there was scored across all 130 or so repertoires. In a later analysis, TCRs clustered in the first cohort were found to also tend to co-occur in the roughly 130 validation repertoires, with about 94% of cluster scores above 0. In both the original and validation cohorts, the classifier was reported to diagnose cytomegalovirus status with high specificity and sensitivity.

Donors formed part of the validation cohort, which comprised over a hundred subjects and was distinct from the first cohort of over 500 subjects. According to the germline V gene (reference sequence), CDR1 reads SEHNR and CDR2 reads FQNEAQ. Here V drops 5 bases and J drops 2 bases, and the junction holds 6 bases not matched to any gene. The CDR3 runs 14 residues from the cysteine to the phenylalanine. Only the CDR3 portion is preserved as DNA: 42 bases, with reading frame beginning at the first base. This clone has a single count. Its antigen is still unknown. The sample holds no much larger clone one base away, and base qualities are not on file. Libraries were constructed by the immunoSEQ multiplex PCR assay. Per the original workflow: A statistical classification framework was developed to diagnose cytomegalovirus status using the catalog of TCR beta chain sequences. TCRdb's version of the immuneACCESS table is confined to in-frame rearrangements and falls short of the full clone set. An unresolved V gene accounts for under half of the shortfall where checked; the remainder is of unknown origin. D and trimming come from the DNA, and the V and J calls and clone size come from that table. Within this sample are a few hundred thousand clones, with roughly 87% of them counted one time only. Of the sample, more than 10% falls within the top ten clones.

The TCR sequence derives from a man younger than 35 in good health and CMV-seropositive. Sequences were obtained from PBMCs. Recombination connected TRBV7-9 to TRBJ2-7, and TRBD1 matches 7 of the central bases. The CDR3 reads CASSQQGSTYEQYF. The DNA reads TGTGCCAGCAGCCAACAGGGGTCCACCTACGAGCAGTACTTC. Outside the CDR3, residues come from the reference TRBV7-9 and TRBJ2-7 proteins, so the full variable domain is: DTGVSQNPRHKITKRGQNVTFRCDPISEHNRLYWYRQTLGQGPEFLTYFQNEAQLEKSRLLSDRFSAERPKGSFSTLEIQRTEQGDSAMYLCASSQQGSTYEQYFGPGTRLTVT.